Listed here are 21 T cell receptor beta chains from one sample, sequenced in a study of cytomegalovirus exposure and HLA in healthy donors. It was with 60 Vbeta and 13 Jbeta primers that the PCR ran. Generated by immunoSEQ multiplex PCR, the TCRdb table keeps only in-frame clones and is missing some. The sample carries 60,000 to 65,000 clones, about 89% recorded once. The sample comprised PBMCs. The receptor set was obtained from a man younger than 35 in good health and CMV-seronegative.

The V call is TRBV7-2, the J call TRBJ1-1; TRBD1 might be the D (5 bases). Between the trimmed V and J ends, which lost 5 bases and 1 base, there was a span of 14 bases. Germline V gives CDR1 SGHTA, CDR2 FQGNSA. The CDR3 is 15 residues long. Written as DNA, the CDR3 is TGTGCCAGCAGCACCAAACCGGGGGGGAACACTGAAGCTTTCTTT. It translates to CASSTKPGGNTEAFF.

The gene calls are TRBV5-1 and TRBJ2-5; the D is unclear. The germline gives CDR1 SGHRS, CDR2 YFSETQ. Between the trimmed V and J ends, which lost 0 bases and 0 bases, there was a span of 9 bases. The CDR3 contains 15 residues. CDR3 DNA sequence: TGCGCCAGCAGCTTGGTACCAGGCAACCAAGAGACCCAGTACTTC. This codes for CASSLVPGNQETQYF. Using reference TRBV5-1 and TRBJ2-5 for the parts outside the CDR3, the full variable domain is KAGVTQTPRYLIKTRGQQVTLSCSPISGHRSVSWYQQTPGQGLQFLFEYFSETQRNKGNFPGRFSGRQFSNSRSEMNVSTLELGDSALYLCASSLVPGNQETQYFGPGTRLLVL.

This chain links TRBV14 with TRBJ1-1, with 10 bases that match TRBD1. Germline V gene data show CDR1 as SGHDN and CDR2 as FVKESK. The CDR3 covers 13 residues. V trimming: 3 bases; J trimming: 5 bases; junction bases outside the gene matches: 0. Here the CDR3 DNA reads TGTGCCAGCAGCCAGGGACAGGGGACTGAAGCTTTCTTT. Its protein is CASSQGQGTEAFF.

This clone was found once. J is TRBJ2-3 and V is TRBV29-1; 8 nucleotides agree with TRBD2. The CDR3 totals 14 residues. Germline assignment: CDR1 SQVTM and CDR2 ANQGSEA. Losses at the gene ends were 4 bases for V and 6 bases for J; bases not matched to a gene: 9. CDR3: CSVARTSISDTQYF. As DNA, the CDR3 is TGCAGCGTTGCGAGGACTAGCATTTCGGATACGCAGTATTTT.

The chain recombines TRBV2 with TRBJ2-3, with TRBD2 identical over 9 bases. V lost 1 base to trimming and J lost 2 bases; unmatched junction nucleotides: 10. This CDR3 has 18 residues. Germline-derived CDR1 and CDR2 are SNHLY and FYNNEI. The CDR3 nucleotides are TGTGCCAGCAGTGAAGTGGTGACTAGCGGAGACCTCACAGATACGCAGTATTTT. Its translation is CASSEVVTSGDLTDTQYF.

The chain recombines TRBV5-1 with TRBJ1-4; 11 positions agree with TRBD1. Unmatched junction bases numbered 7, after V lost 3 bases and J lost 6 bases. The length of the CDR3 is 16 residues. The germline V gene has CDR1 SGHRS and CDR2 YFSETQ. The CDR3 reads CASSSGTGGGYEKLFF. In nucleotides, the CDR3 is TGCGCCAGCAGCTCCGGGACAGGGGGGGGGTATGAAAAACTGTTTTTT.

With regard to this clone: The junction shows a germline mismatch at one end, possibly a read error. CDR3 protein: CSVEDRGRSYEQYF. The CDR3 DNA is TGCAGCGTCGAAGACAGGGGCCGTTCCTACGAGCAGTACTTC. The rearrangement joins TRBV29-1 to TRBJ2-7; 8 bases match TRBD1. Germline-derived CDR1 and CDR2 are SQVTM and ANQGSEA. The CDR3 is 14 amino acids.

The rearrangement links TRBV7-9 to TRBJ2-2, with TRBD1 matching 7 bases. V dropped 5 bases and J dropped 3; count of bases not matched to a gene: 3. This CDR3 comprises 14 residues. Germline CDR1 and CDR2: SEHNR and FQNEAQ (reference sequence). The chain's CDR3 is CASSPDRDTGELFF. For the CDR3, the DNA is TGTGCCAGCAGCCCCGACAGGGACACCGGGGAGCTGTTTTTT.

This chain connects TRBV6-6 to TRBJ1-4; 9 bases are a match to TRBD1. The CDR3 is 13 residues long. The ends lost 5 bases at V and 11 bases at J; junction bases unmatched: 6. Per the germline V gene, CDR1 is MNHNY and CDR2 is SVGAGI (reference sequence). The CDR3 DNA reads as TGTGCCAGCAGTCAAGGGACAGGGTCGAAACTGTTTTTT. This codes for CASSQGTGSKLFF.

J is TRBJ1-2 and V is TRBV6-5; 10 nucleotides line up with TRBD1. This CDR3 comprises 15 residues. V was pared by 6 bases and J by 4 bases, with 8 bases of the junction left unmatched. From germline, CDR1 is MNHEY and CDR2 SVGAGI. CDR3: CASRLGTGAFYGYTF. The CDR3 DNA is TGTGCCAGCAGACTCGGGACAGGGGCCTTCTATGGCTACACCTTC.

The chain carries TRBV6-1 and TRBJ2-7; perhaps TRBD2 as D (6 bases). Trimming removed 2 bases at V and 4 bases at J, with 15 bases between. Germline V lookup: CDR1 MNHNS, CDR2 SASEGT. The CDR3 is made up of 15 amino acids. The CDR3, as DNA: TGTGCCAGCAGTGAATGGGGGGACGCCCTGTACGAGCAGTACTTC. Its protein is CASSEWGDALYEQYF.

The chain combines TRBV6-5 with TRBJ1-6, with a tentative D call TRBD1 (5 bases). The ends were cut back, 7 bases at V and 6 bases at J, with 16 bases in the middle. The CDR3 is 15 amino acids. Germline CDR1 and CDR2: MNHEY and SVGAGI. The CDR3 DNA sequence: TGTGCCAGCACCCTGCTGCAGGGTGGTAATTCACCCCTCCACTTT. It is translated as CASTLLQGGNSPLHF.

The chain combines TRBV9 with TRBJ1-1, with D perhaps matching TRBD1 (5 bases). V lost 0 bases, J lost 3 bases, and 9 bases lay in between. Germline V gene data show CDR1 as SGDLS and CDR2 as YYNGEE. The CDR3 covers 14 residues. The CDR3 region is CASSVDPGHTEAFF. CDR3 DNA: TGTGCCAGCAGCGTAGATCCAGGGCACACTGAAGCTTTCTTT.

The chain recombines TRBV12-5 with TRBJ1-1; 8 bases fit TRBD1. The germline gives CDR1 LGHNT, CDR2 FRNRAP. V lost 0 bases and J lost 5; bases outside the gene matches: 8. The CDR3 sequence is 16 residues long. The CDR3 is CASGLVLGRGPTEAFF. The CDR3 DNA reads as TGTGCTAGTGGTTTGGTACTTGGCAGGGGGCCTACTGAAGCTTTCTTT.

The CDR3 sequence is CSVPQGYGYTF. The CDR3 DNA reads as TGCAGCGTTCCCCAGGGTTATGGCTACACCTTC. The chain employs TRBV29-1 and TRBJ1-2, with D possibly matching TRBD1 (5 bases). Germline loops: CDR1 SQVTM, CDR2 ANQGSEA. CDR3 length equals 11 residues. Trimming stripped 5 bases from V and 5 bases from J, with 9 bases between.

This clone was detected a few times. The gene calls are TRBV13 and TRBJ2-7; maybe TRBD1 (6 bases). The CDR3 spans 14 residues. V was shortened by 4 bases and J by 2 bases, with 12 bases between the two germline ends. Germline CDR1 is PRHDT and CDR2 is FYEKMQ (reference sequence). The CDR3 DNA reads as TGTGCCAGCAGCTCAGACAGGTCGGCCTACGAGCAGTACTTC. Translating it yields CASSSDRSAYEQYF.

This clone was counted between two and nine times. CDR3 residues: CAWSGGRGKNIQYF. The CDR3 DNA reads as TGTGCCTGGAGTGGCGGAAGGGGCAAAAACATTCAGTACTTC. The chain couples TRBV30 to TRBJ2-4; tentatively, D is TRBD1 (5 bases). Germline V CDR1 and CDR2: GTSNPN, SVGIG (reference sequence). This CDR3 comprises 14 residues. Between the trimmed V and J ends, which lost 1 base and 3 bases, there was a span of 10 bases.

The V gene is TRBV11-3, the J gene TRBJ2-7; no reliable D call. Germline CDR1 SGHNT, CDR2 YENEEA. V was shortened by 1 base and J by 0 bases, with 7 bases between the two germline ends. The CDR3 runs to 14 residues. The CDR3 bases are TGTGCCAGCAGCTTAGGGCAGGCCTCCTACGAGCAGTACTTC. It encodes CASSLGQASYEQYF.

CDR3 residues: CASSRSGATYEQYF. The CDR3 DNA sequence: TGTGCCAGCTCAAGGAGCGGGGCAACCTACGAGCAGTACTTC. This chain links TRBV18 with TRBJ2-7, with TRBD2 identical over 7 bases. Germline loops: CDR1 KGHSH, CDR2 LQKENI. This CDR3 has 14 amino acids. With V trimmed by 5 bases and J by 2 bases, 6 bases remained unmatched.

The chain employs TRBV6-5 and TRBJ1-2, with D possibly matching TRBD1 (6 bases). The CDR3 runs 14 residues. V shed 2 bases and J shed 4 bases, with 11 bases lying between them. Germline V lookup: CDR1 MNHEY, CDR2 SVGAGI. CDR3 loop: CASSYGQGFYGYTF. The CDR3 DNA reads as TGTGCCAGCAGTTACGGGCAGGGGTTCTATGGCTACACCTTC.

The CDR3 nucleotides are TGTGCCAGCAGTTCCACCGGACAAGTAAAAGAGACCCAGTACTTC. Protein product: CASSSTGQVKETQYF. The chain combines TRBV6-5 with TRBJ2-5, with D perhaps matching TRBD1 (5 bases). V shed 4 bases and J shed 3 bases, with 15 bases lying between them. CDR1 is MNHEY, CDR2 SVGAGI, per germline. This CDR3 has 15 amino acids.